Following are 15 T cell receptor beta chains from one sample sequenced in a study of cytotoxic CD8 clonotypes in ibrutinib-treated CLL. Produced via immunoSEQ multiplex PCR; TCRdb's table is partial and in-frame only. The data show approximately 47,000 clones, 57% seen once. Sequenced material: PBMCs, taken after 24 months of ibrutinib treatment. Receptor source: a human donor with chronic lymphocytic leukemia.

CDR3 nucleotides: TGCGCCAGCAGCTTGACTGTACCCACCGGGGAGCTGTTTTTT. Protein sequence: CASSLTVPTGELFF. The J gene is TRBJ2-2, the V gene TRBV5-1; no clear D gene. Between the trimmed V and J ends, which lost 1 base and 4 bases, there was a span of 8 bases. The CDR3 totals 14 residues. Germline V CDR1 and CDR2: SGHRS, YFSETQ. Combining the CDR3 with reference TRBV5-1 and TRBJ2-2 gives the whole variable domain KAGVTQTPRYLIKTRGQQVTLSCSPISGHRSVSWYQQTPGQGLQFLFEYFSETQRNKGNFPGRFSGRQFSNSRSEMNVSTLELGDSALYLCASSLTVPTGELFFGEGSRLTVL.

The CDR3 bases are TGCGCCAGCAGCTTGGACCGGACAGGGGCTGGCTACACCTTC. Its translation is CASSLDRTGAGYTF. The chain is built from TRBV5-1 and TRBJ1-2; 9 positions match TRBD1. Germline lookup yields CDR1 SGHRS and CDR2 YFSETQ. The length of the CDR3 is 14 residues. V dropped 0 bases and J dropped 7; count of bases not matched to a gene: 4.

The CDR3 nucleotides read TGTGCCAGTAGTACGGGGGGCGGCAATCAGCCCCAGCATTTT. This encodes CASSTGGGNQPQHF. The chain recombines TRBV19 with TRBJ1-5; D might be TRBD1 (6 bases). Per the germline V gene, CDR1 is LNHDA and CDR2 is SQIVND (reference sequence). The CDR3 has 14 residues. The V end was cut by 4 bases, the J end by 2 bases, with 9 bases between. The entire variable domain, with the rest obtained from reference TRBV19 and TRBJ1-5, is as follows: DGGITQSPKYLFRKEGQNVTLSCEQNLNHDAMYWYRQDPGQGLRLIYYSQIVNDFQKGDIAEGYSVSREKKESFPLTVTSAQKNPTAFYLCASSTGGGNQPQHFGDGTRLSIL.

This clone was recorded at least ten times. The CDR3 is CASTVDGTESEAFF. In DNA, the CDR3 is TGTGCCAGCACCGTCGATGGGACGGAAAGTGAAGCTTTCTTT. The gene calls are TRBV6-1 and TRBJ1-1, with TRBD1 as a possible D gene (5 bases). V lost 7 bases, J lost 7 bases, and 19 bases lay in between. The germline gives CDR1 MNHNS, CDR2 SASEGT. The CDR3 covers 14 residues.

The gene calls are TRBV5-1 and TRBJ2-2, with TRBD1 matching 7 bases. The CDR3 covers 15 residues. The germline V gene encodes CDR1 SGHRS and CDR2 YFSETQ. V trimming: 4 bases; J trimming: 1 base; junction bases outside the gene matches: 4. CDR3 sequence (DNA): TGCGCCAGCAGCCCCCGGGACAGGAACACCGGGGAGCTGTTTTTT. It encodes CASSPRDRNTGELFF.

This clone was observed a single time. The chain combines TRBV4-1 with TRBJ2-6; 7 bases agree with TRBD1. The CDR3 loop spans 19 amino acids. The V segment lost 0 bases and the J segment 0 bases; nucleotides outside the gene matches: 8. The germline V gene encodes CDR1 MGHRA and CDR2 YSYEKL. Here the CDR3 reads CASSQDSKGQYSGANVLTF. The DNA for the CDR3 is TGCGCCAGCAGCCAAGATTCGAAGGGACAGTACTCTGGGGCCAACGTCCTGACTTTC.

The chain has TRBV7-9 and TRBJ2-7, with 7 bases fitting TRBD1. CDR1 is SEHNR, CDR2 FQNEAQ, per germline (reference sequence). The CDR3 extends over 14 amino acids. V lost 3 bases and J lost 4; bases outside the gene matches: 6. CDR3 bases: TGTGCCAGCAGCTTTACGACAGGGTCGTACGAGCAGTACTTC. Residues: CASSFTTGSYEQYF.

This clone was recorded at least ten times. The chain carries TRBV9 and TRBJ1-3; D unclear. The CDR3 has 17 residues. V was cut by 0 bases and J by 0 bases, with 13 bases left in between. The germline gives CDR1 SGDLS, CDR2 YYNGEE. The CDR3 DNA is TGTGCCAGCAGCGTAGAAATCTGGTCAGACTCTGGAAACACCATATATTTT. Translation gives CASSVEIWSDSGNTIYF.

CDR3 coding DNA: TGTGCCAGCTCACCACCGATGGGAGGCGGAGACAATGAGCAGTTCTTC. It codes for CASSPPMGGGDNEQFF. The chain links TRBV18 to TRBJ2-1; maybe TRBD2 (6 bases). This CDR3 is 16 amino acids long. The V gene lost 0 bases and the J gene lost 5 bases, with 14 bases spanning the gap. The germline CDR1 and CDR2 sequences are KGHSH and LQKENI.

This chain connects TRBV6-6 to TRBJ1-5; TRBD1 matches at 11 bases. V lost 8 bases, J lost 4 bases, and 7 bases stayed unmatched. The germline gives CDR1 MNHNY, CDR2 SVGAGI (reference sequence). This CDR3 is 15 amino acids long. This CDR3 is CASHPGTGGNQPQHF. DNA for the CDR3: TGTGCCAGCCACCCCGGGACAGGGGGAAATCAGCCCCAGCATTTT.

CDR3 DNA sequence: TGTGCCAGCTCCGCAGGGGGTGGCTATGGCTACACCTTC. Encoded protein: CASSAGGGYGYTF. The V call is TRBV9, the J call TRBJ1-2; TRBD1 matches at 7 bases. The CDR3 runs 13 residues. Trimming removed 7 bases from V and 4 bases from J; junction bases left unmatched: 7. Germline lookup yields CDR1 SGDLS and CDR2 YYNGEE. Filled out from reference TRBV9 and TRBJ1-2, the complete variable domain reads DSGVTQTPKHLITATGQRVTLRCSPRSGDLSVYWYQQSLDQGLQFLIQYYNGEERAKGNILERFSAQQFPDLHSELNLSSLELGDSALYFCASSAGGGYGYTFGSGTRLTVV.

This clone was recorded only once. V is TRBV5-1 and J is TRBJ2-1; D unclear. This CDR3 comprises 17 residues. Germline V gene lookup returns CDR1 SGHRS and CDR2 YFSETQ. V shed 8 bases and J shed 0 bases, with 21 bases lying between them. Here the CDR3 reads CASHPEPIGYSYNEQFF. The CDR3 DNA is TGCGCCAGTCACCCAGAACCGATCGGCTACTCCTACAATGAGCAGTTCTTC.

The V and J genes are TRBV11-2 and TRBJ2-3, with a possible D match to TRBD2 (6 bases). This CDR3 comprises 15 residues. V was shortened by 0 bases and J by 1 base, with 8 bases between the two germline ends. CDR1 is SGHAT, CDR2 FQNNGV, per germline. CDR3 sequence: CASSLDGGGTDTQYF. The CDR3 nucleotides read TGTGCCAGCAGCTTAGACGGGGGAGGCACAGATACGCAGTATTTT.

The table lists this clone with a few counts. The V call is TRBV5-1, the J call TRBJ2-2, with a weak D call TRBD1 (6 bases). The germline gives CDR1 SGHRS, CDR2 YFSETQ. Trimming left V 4 bases short and J 5 bases short, with 12 bases between. The CDR3 is 14 amino acids. As DNA, the CDR3 is TGCGCCAGCAGCACAATACAGGGAACCGGGGAGCTGTTTTTT. Translated, it gives CASSTIQGTGELFF. Based on the CDR3 plus reference TRBV5-1 and TRBJ2-2, the full variable domain is KAGVTQTPRYLIKTRGQQVTLSCSPISGHRSVSWYQQTPGQGLQFLFEYFSETQRNKGNFPGRFSGRQFSNSRSEMNVSTLELGDSALYLCASSTIQGTGELFFGEGSRLTVL.

The rearrangement joins TRBV19 to TRBJ2-3; 8 bases match TRBD1. J gave up 4 bases and V 7 bases, and 4 bases lay outside the gene matches. The CDR3 consists of 13 residues. Germline V lookup: CDR1 LNHDA, CDR2 SQIVND (reference sequence). The CDR3 loop reads CASTRTGSDTQYF. The CDR3 bases are TGTGCCAGTACTCGGACAGGGTCAGATACGCAGTATTTT.